A selection of T cell receptor beta chains follows, all from one sample in a study of cytomegalovirus exposure and HLA in healthy donors. The table came from immunoSEQ multiplex PCR; TCRdb's copy has only in-frame clones and leaves some out. The data hold roughly 180,000 clones, with about 77% observed a single time. The sequenced sample consisted of PBMCs. The receptors derive from a female donor in good health and CMV-seronegative. Both conserved end residues are part of each CDR3. The D gene is left open where the match is weak. Not all rows give a size; the values are once, few, many and, for expanded clones, a class.

v_call	d_call	j_call	clone_size	cdr3_aa	cdr3_nt
TRBV30	TRBD1	TRBJ1-5	.	CAWSMTGGDQPQHF	TGTGCCTGGAGTATGACAGGGGGGGATCAGCCCCAGCATTTT
TRBV30	.	TRBJ2-7	.	CAWSGHQMQPQSPYEQYF	TGTGCCTGGTCGGGACACCAGATGCAACCCCAGTCCCCCTACGAGCAGTACTTC
TRBV7-8	.	TRBJ2-7	.	CASSLEPHSYEQYF	TGTGCCAGCAGCCTAGAACCTCACTCCTACGAGCAGTACTTC
TRBV18	.	TRBJ2-7	few	CASSPPTFYEQYF	TGTGCCAGCTCACCACCGACATTCTACGAGCAGTACTTC
TRBV5-1	TRBD1	TRBJ1-1	.	CASSRGQGGGNTEAFF	TGCGCCAGCAGCCGCGGACAGGGTGGTGGGAACACTGAAGCTTTCTTT
TRBV6-5	TRBD2	TRBJ2-7	.	CASSPPGTTGEQYF	TGTGCCAGCAGTCCACCTGGGACTACGGGCGAGCAGTACTTC
TRBV4-1	TRBD1	TRBJ2-1	once	CASSQEGTGGNEQFF	TGCGCCAGCAGCCAAGAAGGGACAGGGGGCAATGAGCAGTTCTTC
TRBV5-1	.	TRBJ1-2	.	CASSAPGTGYTF	TGCGCCAGCAGCGCGCCCGGGACAGGCTACACCTTC
TRBV7-3	.	TRBJ2-7	.	CASSLDRDSGQYF	TGTGCCAGCAGCTTAGATCGGGACTCTGGGCAGTACTTC
TRBV5-4	TRBD2	TRBJ2-5	.	CASSPREEETQYF	TGTGCCAGCAGCCCCCGGGAGGAAGAGACCCAGTACTTC
TRBV7-9	.	TRBJ2-1	.	CASSLAAGGAGEVEQFF	TGTGCCAGCAGCTTAGCGGCAGGGGGCGCGGGAGAAGTTGAGCAGTTCTTC
TRBV9	TRBD1	TRBJ2-7	.	CASSKAIQGDEQYF	TGTGCCAGCAGCAAAGCGATACAGGGGGACGAGCAGTACTTC
TRBV12-5	.	TRBJ2-5	few	CASGSPRPILASQETQYF	TGTGCTAGTGGTTCCCCACGCCCAATACTAGCTTCCCAAGAGACCCAGTACTTC
TRBV30	.	TRBJ1-1	.	CAWTRQSTEAFF	TGTGCCTGGACTAGGCAGAGTACTGAAGCTTTCTTT
TRBV7-6	TRBD1	TRBJ2-3	.	CASSLGGQGADTQYF	TGTGCCAGCAGCTTAGGAGGGCAGGGGGCAGATACGCAGTATTTT
TRBV9	.	TRBJ2-1	.	CARNRGSGLFF	TGTGCCAGAAATCGCGGTAGCGGTTTGTTCTTC
TRBV30	.	TRBJ1-1	.	CAWSGQGTEAFF	TGTGCCTGGAGCGGACAAGGCACTGAAGCTTTCTTT
TRBV27	TRBD1	TRBJ2-7	.	CASSLSGTGGSYEQYF	TGTGCCAGCAGTTTATCGGGGACAGGGGGCTCCTACGAGCAGTACTTC
TRBV7-6	.	TRBJ1-1	.	CASSLQQGYEAFF	TGTGCCAGCAGCTTGCAACAGGGATATGAAGCTTTCTTT
TRBV2	.	TRBJ2-5	few	CASSVYSETQYF	TGTGCCAGCAGTGTTTATAGCGAGACCCAGTACTTC
TRBV7-3	.	TRBJ2-1	.	CASSDRGASYNEQFF	TGTGCCAGCAGCGACCGGGGGGCCTCCTACAATGAGCAGTTCTTC
TRBV2	TRBD1	TRBJ2-7	.	CASRLTGQAGEQYF	TGTGCCAGCAGGTTGACGGGACAGGCGGGCGAGCAGTACTTC
TRBV4-3	TRBD2	TRBJ2-7	few	CASSQGLAYPSYEQYF	TGCGCCAGCAGCCAAGGACTAGCGTACCCCTCCTACGAGCAGTACTTC
TRBV5-8	.	TRBJ1-5	.	CASSLQGVQPQHF	TGTGCCAGCAGCTTGCAAGGGGTTCAGCCCCAGCATTTT
TRBV5-8	.	TRBJ1-2	.	CASSLRTRAYYGYTF	TGTGCCAGCAGCTTGAGAACCAGGGCCTACTATGGCTACACCTTC
TRBV4-1	TRBD1	TRBJ2-7	.	CASSPSWGTGEYEQYF	TGCGCCAGCAGCCCATCCTGGGGGACAGGAGAATACGAGCAGTACTTC
TRBV7-8	TRBD1	TRBJ1-1	.	CASSQRQGGNTEAFF	TGTGCCAGCAGTCAAAGACAGGGGGGGAACACTGAAGCTTTCTTT
TRBV18	.	TRBJ1-1	few	CASSPVGAGQTEAFF	TGTGCCAGCTCACCGGTCGGTGCGGGGCAAACTGAAGCTTTCTTT
TRBV10-3	TRBD1	TRBJ1-3	.	CAISAGTGIPSGNTIYF	TGTGCCATCAGTGCAGGGACAGGTATCCCTTCGGGAAACACCATATATTTT
TRBV6-6	TRBD2	TRBJ2-2	.	CASSFSGGAAGELFF	TGTGCCAGCAGTTTTAGCGGGGGGGCCGCCGGGGAGCTGTTTTTT
TRBV30	.	TRBJ2-3	.	CAWTPGSRGDTQYF	TGTGCCTGGACCCCGGGAAGCCGTGGAGATACGCAGTATTTT
TRBV19	TRBD1	TRBJ1-3	few	CASNLIGTGGNTIYF	TGTGCCAGTAACCTCATCGGGACAGGGGGAAACACCATATATTTT
TRBV18	TRBD2	TRBJ2-5	.	CASSTGLAGGETQYF	TGTGCCAGCTCAACGGGACTAGCGGGAGGAGAGACCCAGTACTTC
TRBV19	TRBD2	TRBJ2-1	.	CASSITAGDIYNEQFF	TGTGCCAGTAGTATAACAGCGGGGGATATTTACAATGAGCAGTTCTTC
TRBV7-9	.	TRBJ2-7	.	CASSPQADFLGSSYEQYF	TGTGCCAGCAGCCCACAAGCGGACTTTTTAGGAAGCTCCTACGAGCAGTACTTC
TRBV11-2	TRBD2	TRBJ2-1	.	CASSLLYGGDEQFF	TGTGCCAGCAGCTTACTGTATGGGGGGGATGAGCAGTTCTTC